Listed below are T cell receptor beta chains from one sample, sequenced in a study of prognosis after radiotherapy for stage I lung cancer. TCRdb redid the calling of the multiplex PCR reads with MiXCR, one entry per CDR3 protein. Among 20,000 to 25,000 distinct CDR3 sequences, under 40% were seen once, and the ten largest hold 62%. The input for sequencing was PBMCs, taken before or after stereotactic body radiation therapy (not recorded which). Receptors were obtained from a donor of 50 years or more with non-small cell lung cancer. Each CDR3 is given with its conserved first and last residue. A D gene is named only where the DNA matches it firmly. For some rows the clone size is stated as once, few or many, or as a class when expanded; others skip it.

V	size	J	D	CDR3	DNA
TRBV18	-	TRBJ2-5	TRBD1	CASSPGTGGQETQYF	TGTGCCAGCTCACCGGGGACAGGGGGACAAGAGACCCAGTACTTC
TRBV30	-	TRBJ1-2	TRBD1	CAWSFTRTGGGYGYTF	TGTGCCTGGAGTTTTACACGGACAGGGGGCGGGTATGGCTACACCTTC
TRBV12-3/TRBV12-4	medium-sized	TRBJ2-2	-	CASSLEEGGNTGELFF	TGTGCCAGCAGTCTCGAGGAGGGCGGGAACACCGGGGAGCTGTTTTTT
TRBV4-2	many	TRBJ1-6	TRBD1	CASSQEGGTGRSPLHF	TGTGCCAGCAGCCAAGAGGGAGGGACAGGAAGGTCACCCCTCCACTTT
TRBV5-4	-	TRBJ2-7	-	CASSLMTGYSYEQYF	TGTGCCAGCAGCTTAATGACAGGCTACTCCTACGAGCAGTACTTC
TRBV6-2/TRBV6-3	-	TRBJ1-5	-	CASRPTGDSNQPQHF	TGTGCCAGCAGACCTACAGGCGATAGCAATCAGCCCCAGCATTTT
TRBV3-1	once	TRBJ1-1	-	CASTTMGTEAFF	TGTGCCAGCACCACCATGGGCACTGAAGCTTTCTTT
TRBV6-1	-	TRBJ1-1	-	CASSRTDMGGTEAFF	TGTGCCAGCAGCCGCACGGACATGGGGGGTACTGAAGCTTTCTTT
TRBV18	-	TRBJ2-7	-	CASSQQGYEQYF	TGTGCCAGCTCACAACAAGGCTACGAGCAGTACTTC
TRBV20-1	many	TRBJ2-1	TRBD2	CSAISGRAYNEQFF	TGCAGTGCCATTAGCGGGAGAGCCTACAATGAGCAGTTCTTC
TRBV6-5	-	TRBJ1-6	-	CASSYGSLDSPLHF	TGTGCCAGCAGTTACGGAAGCCTGGATTCACCCCTCCACTTT
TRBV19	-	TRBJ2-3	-	CASSTPPRDTQYF	TGTGCCAGTAGTACCCCTCCACGAGATACGCAGTATTTT
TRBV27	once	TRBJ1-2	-	CASSFIDRANYGYTF	TGTGCCAGCAGTTTTATAGACAGAGCTAACTATGGCTACACCTTC
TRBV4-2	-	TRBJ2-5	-	CASSQVRQGGETKYF	TGTGCCAGCAGCCAAGTTAGGCAGGGGGGCGAGACCAAGTACTTC
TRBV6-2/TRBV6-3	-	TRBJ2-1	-	CASSFVTISDDQFF	TGTGCCAGCAGTTTCGTGACTATAAGCGATGATCAGTTCTTC
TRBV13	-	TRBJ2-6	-	CASRLLASGANVLTF	TGTGCCAGCAGGCTTTTAGCATCTGGGGCCAACGTCCTGACTTTC
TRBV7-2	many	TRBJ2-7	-	CASGTSRTEQYF	TGTGCCAGCGGGACTTCGCGGACCGAGCAGTACTTC
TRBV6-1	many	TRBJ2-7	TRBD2	CASSDRLADSYEQYF	TGTGCCAGCAGTGATAGACTAGCGGATTCCTACGAGCAGTACTTC
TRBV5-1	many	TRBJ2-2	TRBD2	CASSLMTSGTSNTGELFF	TGCGCCAGCAGCTTGATGACTAGCGGGACTTCGAACACCGGGGAGCTGTTTTTT
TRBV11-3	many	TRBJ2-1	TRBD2	CASSKRGSYNEQFF	TGTGCCAGCAGCAAGCGGGGTTCCTACAATGAGCAGTTCTTC
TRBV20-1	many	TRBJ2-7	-	CSMGPGGSYEQYF	TGCAGTATGGGGCCAGGAGGTTCCTACGAGCAGTACTTC
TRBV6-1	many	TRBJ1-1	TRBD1	CASSEARTGGKAFF	TGTGCCAGCAGTGAAGCGCGTACAGGGGGCAAGGCTTTCTTT
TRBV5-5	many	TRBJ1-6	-	CASSLAGSYNSPLHF	TGTGCCAGCAGCTTGGCTGGCTCCTATAATTCACCCCTCCACTTT
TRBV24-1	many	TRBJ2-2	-	CATSDLGLMNTGELFF	TGTGCCACCAGTGACCTGGGACTTATGAACACCGGGGAGCTGTTTTTT
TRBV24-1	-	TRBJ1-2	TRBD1	CAASDPGTVDGYTF	TGTGCCGCCAGTGATCCCGGGACAGTGGATGGCTACACCTTC
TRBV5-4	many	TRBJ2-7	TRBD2	CASSLSSGRAYEQYF	TGTGCCAGCAGCTTGAGTAGCGGGAGGGCCTACGAGCAGTACTTC
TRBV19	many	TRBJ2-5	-	CASTRRVGLETQYF	TGTGCCAGTACCAGGCGGGTGGGCTTGGAGACCCAGTACTTC
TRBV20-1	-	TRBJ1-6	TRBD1	CSARRGGQGNSPLHF	TGCAGTGCTCGCCGGGGGGGACAGGGTAATTCACCCCTCCACTTT
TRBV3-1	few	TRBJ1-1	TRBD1	CASSQADRAAFF	TGTGCCAGCAGCCAAGCGGACAGGGCAGCTTTCTTT
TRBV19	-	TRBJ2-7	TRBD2	CASNEAGGPYEQYF	TGTGCCAGTAATGAAGCGGGAGGGCCCTACGAGCAGTACTTC
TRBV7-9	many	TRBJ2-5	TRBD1	CASSRTGGMGTQYF	TGTGCCAGCAGCCGTACAGGGGGCATGGGGACCCAGTACTTC
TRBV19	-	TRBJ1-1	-	CASSTTGRTTEAFF	TGTGCCAGTAGTACCACCGGACGTACCACTGAAGCTTTCTTT
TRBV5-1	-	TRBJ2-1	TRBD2	CASSLVGTSVYNEQFF	TGCGCCAGCAGCTTAGTCGGGACTAGCGTCTACAATGAGCAGTTCTTC
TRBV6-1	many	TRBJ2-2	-	CASSSHIGSDTGELFF	TGTGCCAGCAGCTCACATATCGGGAGCGACACCGGGGAGCTGTTTTTT
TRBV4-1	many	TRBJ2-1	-	CASSQDGRGGAEQFF	TGCGCCAGCAGCCAAGATGGGAGAGGAGGGGCCGAGCAGTTCTTC
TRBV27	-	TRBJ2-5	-	CASSTAGALETQYF	TGTGCCAGCAGTACCGCGGGGGCTCTAGAGACCCAGTACTTC
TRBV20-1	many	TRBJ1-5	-	CSARARGSLAQHF	TGCAGTGCTAGGGCCAGGGGCTCTTTGGCCCAGCATTTT
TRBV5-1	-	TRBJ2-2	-	CASSPGHLDSATGELFF	TGCGCCAGCAGCCCGGGTCACCTTGATTCGGCCACCGGGGAGCTGTTTTTT
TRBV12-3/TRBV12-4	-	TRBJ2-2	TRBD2	CASSLGQVSGSYPGELFF	TGTGCCAGCAGTTTAGGACAAGTTAGCGGGAGTTACCCCGGGGAGCTGTTTTTT
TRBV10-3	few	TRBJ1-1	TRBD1	CAISGRTGLMNTEAFF	TGTGCCATCAGTGGCAGGACAGGATTAATGAACACTGAAGCTTTCTTT
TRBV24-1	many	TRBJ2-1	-	CATSASRDSNNEQFF	TGTGCCACCAGTGCCTCCCGGGACTCAAACAATGAGCAGTTCTTC
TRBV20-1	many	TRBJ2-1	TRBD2	CSARHLASGRVEQFF	TGCAGTGCGCGACATTTGGCTAGCGGGAGGGTCGAGCAGTTCTTC
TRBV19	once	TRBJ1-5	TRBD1	CANSVPRDSGPRPQHF	TGTGCCAATAGTGTACCCCGGGACAGCGGCCCTCGGCCCCAGCATTTT
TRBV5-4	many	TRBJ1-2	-	CASSETRDTSYGYTF	TGTGCCAGCAGCGAGACCCGGGACACTTCCTATGGCTACACCTTC
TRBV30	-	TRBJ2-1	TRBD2	CAWSEASGNAYNEQFF	TGTGCCTGGAGTGAGGCTAGCGGGAATGCCTACAATGAGCAGTTCTTC
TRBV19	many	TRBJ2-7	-	CASSIQSKNYEQYF	TGTGCCAGTAGTATCCAAAGCAAGAACTACGAGCAGTACTTC
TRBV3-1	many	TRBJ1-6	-	CASSQATYGGGNSPLHF	TGTGCCAGCAGCCAAGCCACCTATGGGGGAGGGAATTCACCCCTCCACTTT
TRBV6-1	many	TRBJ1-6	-	CASSEAAGRPKSPLHF	TGTGCCAGCAGTGAAGCGGCCGGGCGGCCCAAATCACCCCTCCACTTT
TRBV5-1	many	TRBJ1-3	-	CASYRGLPAGNTIYF	TGCGCCAGCTATAGGGGACTCCCAGCGGGAAACACCATATATTTT